This record looks at one T cell receptor beta chain sequence and its context. The amount of total RNA extracted per sample was at least 5.5 micrograms. Primers used in a second PCR of about 6 to 11 cycles were a sample-barcoded 5' primer and a J-beta primer mix. Tagging of each cDNA molecule was performed by a template-switch adaptor with 12 random nucleotides. TCRdb fed the 5' RACE reads into MiXCR, producing one record per CDR3 protein. This sample has just under 550,000 distinct CDR3 sequences, with about 25% found just once. Looked up from germline, CDR1 is SGHRS and CDR2 is YFSETQ. The CDR3 is made up of 13 amino acids. Trimming took off 2 bases at V and 7 bases at J, with 9 bases between the two ends. This entry is derived from a study of blood T cells in healthy people across ages. Separately, the same data were catalogued under a study of T cells of mothers and their children. From that report: From each mother came over 8.5 million TCR beta CDR3 reads, and from each child came 3 million to 3.5 million.

The V and J genes are TRBV5-1 and TRBJ2-2; D unclear. The sample comprised blood. This sequence was found in a boy aged 5-17 years in good health. The CDR3 loop is CASSFSDGGELFF. DNA for the CDR3: TGCGCCAGCAGCTTTTCCGACGGCGGGGAGCTGTTTTTT.